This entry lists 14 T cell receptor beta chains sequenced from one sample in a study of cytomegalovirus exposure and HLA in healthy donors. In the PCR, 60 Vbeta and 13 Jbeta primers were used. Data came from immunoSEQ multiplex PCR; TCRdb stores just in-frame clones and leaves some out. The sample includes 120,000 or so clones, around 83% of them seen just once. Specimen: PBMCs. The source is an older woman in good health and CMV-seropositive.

The CDR3 region has the DNA TGTGCCAGCAGCTTGGGGACAGCAGTAGAGACCCAGTACTTC. Its protein is CASSLGTAVETQYF. V and J are TRBV11-3 and TRBJ2-5; 7 positions match TRBD1. The CDR3 is 14 residues long. With V trimmed by 3 bases and J by 4 bases, 5 bases remained unmatched. Germline CDR1 is SGHNT and CDR2 is YENEEA.

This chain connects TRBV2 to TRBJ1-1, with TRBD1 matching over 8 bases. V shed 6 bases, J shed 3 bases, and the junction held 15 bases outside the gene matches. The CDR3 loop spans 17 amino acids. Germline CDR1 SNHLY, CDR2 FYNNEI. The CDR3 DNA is TGTGCCAGCAGACCCCGGGCAGGGGGCGGGCTCGACACTGAAGCTTTCTTT. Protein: CASRPRAGGGLDTEAFF.

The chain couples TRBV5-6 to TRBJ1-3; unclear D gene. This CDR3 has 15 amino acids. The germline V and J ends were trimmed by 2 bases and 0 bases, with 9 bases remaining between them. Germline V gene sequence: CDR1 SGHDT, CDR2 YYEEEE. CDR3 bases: TGTGCCAGCAGCTTACCAGGAAGCTCTGGAAACACCATATATTTT. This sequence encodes CASSLPGSSGNTIYF.

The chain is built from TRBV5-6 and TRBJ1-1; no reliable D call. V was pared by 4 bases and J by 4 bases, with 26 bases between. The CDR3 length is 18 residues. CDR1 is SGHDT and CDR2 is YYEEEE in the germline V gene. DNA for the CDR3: TGTGCCAGCAGCGAGGAGGCACTCGTCGTCTTTGGGAGCACTGAAGCTTTCTTT. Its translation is CASSEEALVVFGSTEAFF.

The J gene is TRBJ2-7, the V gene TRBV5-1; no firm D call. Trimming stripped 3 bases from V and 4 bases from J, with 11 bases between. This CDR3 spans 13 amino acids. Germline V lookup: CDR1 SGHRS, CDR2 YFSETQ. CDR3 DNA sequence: TGCGCCAGCAGCTACAATAGCCAGTACGAGCAGTACTTC. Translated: CASSYNSQYEQYF.

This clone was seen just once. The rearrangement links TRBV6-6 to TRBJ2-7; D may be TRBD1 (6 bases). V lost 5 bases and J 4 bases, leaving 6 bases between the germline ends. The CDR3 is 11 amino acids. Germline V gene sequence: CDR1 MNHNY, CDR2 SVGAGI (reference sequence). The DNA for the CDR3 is TGTGCCAGCAGTAGGGGGTACGAGCAGTACTTC. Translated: CASSRGYEQYF.

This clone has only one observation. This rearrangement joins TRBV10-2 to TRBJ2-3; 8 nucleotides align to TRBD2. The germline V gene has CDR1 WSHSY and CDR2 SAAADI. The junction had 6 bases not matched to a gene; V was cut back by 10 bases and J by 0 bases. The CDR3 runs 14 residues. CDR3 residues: CATVLADSTDTQYF. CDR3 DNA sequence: TGCGCCACCGTACTAGCGGATAGCACAGATACGCAGTATTTT.

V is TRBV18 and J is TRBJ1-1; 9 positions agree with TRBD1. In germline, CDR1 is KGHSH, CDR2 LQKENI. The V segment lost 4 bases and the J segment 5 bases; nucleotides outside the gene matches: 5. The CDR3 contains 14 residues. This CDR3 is CASSQTGGGTEAFF. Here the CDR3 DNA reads TGTGCCAGCTCACAGACAGGGGGTGGAACTGAAGCTTTCTTT.

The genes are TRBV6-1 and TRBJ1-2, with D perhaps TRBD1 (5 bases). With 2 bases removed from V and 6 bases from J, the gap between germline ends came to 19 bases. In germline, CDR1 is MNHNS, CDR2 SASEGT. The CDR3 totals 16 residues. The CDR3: CASSERDLEGKNGYTF. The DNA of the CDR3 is TGTGCCAGCAGTGAACGAGATTTGGAGGGGAAGAATGGCTACACCTTC.

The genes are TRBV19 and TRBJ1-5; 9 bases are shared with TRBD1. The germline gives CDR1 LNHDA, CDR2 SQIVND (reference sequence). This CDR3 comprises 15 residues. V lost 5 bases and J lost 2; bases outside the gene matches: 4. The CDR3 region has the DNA TGTGCCAGTAGTCAGGACAGGGGCCGCAATCAGCCCCAGCATTTT. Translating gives CASSQDRGRNQPQHF. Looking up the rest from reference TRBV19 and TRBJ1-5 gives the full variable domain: DGGITQSPKYLFRKEGQNVTLSCEQNLNHDAMYWYRQDPGQGLRLIYYSQIVNDFQKGDIAEGYSVSREKKESFPLTVTSAQKNPTAFYLCASSQDRGRNQPQHFGDGTRLSIL.

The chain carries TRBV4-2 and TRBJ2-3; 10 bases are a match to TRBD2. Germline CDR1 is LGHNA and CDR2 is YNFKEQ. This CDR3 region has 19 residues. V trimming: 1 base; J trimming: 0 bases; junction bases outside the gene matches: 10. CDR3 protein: CASSQGSIAGGPSTDTQYF. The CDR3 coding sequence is TGTGCCAGCAGCCAAGGGTCGATAGCGGGAGGCCCTAGCACAGATACGCAGTATTTT.

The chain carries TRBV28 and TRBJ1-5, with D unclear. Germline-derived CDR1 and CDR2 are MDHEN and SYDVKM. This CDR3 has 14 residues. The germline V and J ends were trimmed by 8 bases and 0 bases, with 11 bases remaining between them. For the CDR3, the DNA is TGTGCCAGCGCGTTGGTTTATAGCAATCAGCCCCAGCATTTT. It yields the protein CASALVYSNQPQHF. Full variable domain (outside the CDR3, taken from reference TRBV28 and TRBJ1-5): DVKVTQSSRYLVKRTGEKVFLECVQDMDHENMFWYRQDPGLGLRLIYFSYDVKMKEKGDIPEGYSVSREKKERFSLILESASTNQTSMYLCASALVYSNQPQHFGDGTRLSIL.

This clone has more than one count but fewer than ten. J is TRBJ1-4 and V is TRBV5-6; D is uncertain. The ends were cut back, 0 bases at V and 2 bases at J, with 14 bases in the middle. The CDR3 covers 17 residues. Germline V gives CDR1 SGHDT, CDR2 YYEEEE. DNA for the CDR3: TGTGCCAGCAGCTTGGTGCGGGAGTCGGATACTAATGAAAAACTGTTTTTT. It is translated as CASSLVRESDTNEKLFF.

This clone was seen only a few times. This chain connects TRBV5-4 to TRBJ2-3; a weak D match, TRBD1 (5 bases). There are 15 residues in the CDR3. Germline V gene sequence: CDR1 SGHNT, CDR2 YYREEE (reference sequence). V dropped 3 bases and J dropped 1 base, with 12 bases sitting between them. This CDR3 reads CASSSQGGGTDTQYF. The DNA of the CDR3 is TGTGCCAGCAGCTCCCAGGGCGGTGGCACAGATACGCAGTATTTT. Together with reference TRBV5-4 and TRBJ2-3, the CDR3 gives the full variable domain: ETGVTQSPTHLIKTRGQQVTLRCSSQSGHNTVSWYQQALGQGPQFIFQYYREEENGRGNFPPRFSGLQFPNYSSELNVNALELDDSALYLCASSSQGGGTDTQYFGPGTRLTVL.